These 30 T cell receptor beta chains came from one sample sequenced in a study of response to subunit inactivated influenza vaccine. Via MiXCR, TCRdb re-called the RT-PCR reads, giving one row per CDR3 protein. This sample has 400,000 to 550,000 distinct CDR3 sequences, with about 25% found just once. The input for sequencing was CD4+ T cells sorted from PBMCs, taken 5 days after vaccination. These receptors originate from a man aged 50 to 60 who received an inactivated influenza vaccine.

The chain joins TRBV7-8 to TRBJ2-5; D is uncertain. CDR1 is SGHVS, CDR2 FQNEAQ, per germline. The CDR3 totals 13 residues. Trimming removed 5 bases at V and 7 bases at J, with 14 bases between. CDR3 coding DNA: TGTGCCAGCAGCGCTGGCGGATATCGGACCCAGTACTTC. Protein: CASSAGGYRTQYF.

Of note for this clonotype: The germline gene is not matched at one end of the junction; a read error may be the cause. The rearrangement links TRBV4-2 to TRBJ2-5; D not certain. This CDR3 has 14 residues. Germline values: CDR1 LGHNA, CDR2 YNFKEQ. Here the CDR3 DNA reads TGTGCCGGCAGCCCCAGTCACAAGCAAGAGACCCAGTACTTC. Its protein product is CAGSPSHKQETQYF.

This clonotype was detected a few times. The genes are TRBV15 and TRBJ1-2; D is perhaps TRBD1 (6 bases). The germline V gene has CDR1 LNHNV and CDR2 YYDKDF (reference sequence). CDR3 length: 15 residues. V lost 3 bases and J 0 bases, leaving 11 bases between the germline ends. In DNA, the CDR3 is TGTGCCACCAGCAGTAGGACAGTCGCTAACTATGGCTACACCTTC. Protein product: CATSSRTVANYGYTF.

The chain is built from TRBV7-2 and TRBJ2-1; 15 nucleotides line up with TRBD2. The CDR3 is 16 residues long. CDR1 is SGHTA and CDR2 is FQGNSA in the germline V gene. Unmatched junction bases numbered 7, after V lost 5 bases and J lost 8 bases. The chain's CDR3 is CASSKRTSGGGDEQFF. As DNA, the CDR3 is TGTGCCAGCAGCAAACGGACTAGCGGGGGGGGCGATGAGCAGTTCTTC.

This clonotype has only a few counts. V is TRBV2 and J is TRBJ2-3; D is uncertain. V lost 3 bases, J lost 4 bases, and 8 bases lay in between. The CDR3 sequence is 13 residues long. Germline-derived CDR1 and CDR2 are SNHLY and FYNNEI. CDR3 bases: TGTGCCAGCAGTGAGGAGAAGGCAGATACGCAGTATTTT. Translation gives CASSEEKADTQYF.

The chain is built from TRBV7-9 and TRBJ2-4, with 9 bases lining up with TRBD1. This CDR3 has 13 residues. Germline CDR1 SEHNR, CDR2 FQNEAQ (reference sequence). Unmatched junction bases numbered 3, after V lost 8 bases and J lost 4 bases. The CDR3 DNA reads TGTGCCAGCGAGACAGGGGGGAAAAACATTCAGTACTTC. It is translated as CASETGGKNIQYF.

This chain joins TRBV5-5 and TRBJ2-3; 15 bases agree with TRBD2. Germline CDR1 is SGHKS and CDR2 is YYEKEE (reference sequence). Unmatched junction bases numbered 7, after V lost 3 bases and J lost 2 bases. This CDR3 has 18 amino acids. The CDR3 coding sequence is TGTGCCAGCAGCTGGACTAGCGGGGGGGCCGAACTCACAGATACGCAGTATTTT. This sequence encodes CASSWTSGGAELTDTQYF. Complete variable domain (other parts from reference TRBV5-5 and TRBJ2-3): DAGVTQSPTHLIKTRGQQVTLRCSPISGHKSVSWYQQVLGQGPQFIFQYYEKEERGRGNFPDRFSARQFPNYSSELNVNALLLGDSALYLCASSWTSGGAELTDTQYFGPGTRLTVL.

This clonotype was detected only a few times. V gene TRBV7-6 combines with J gene TRBJ1-6; weak D call: TRBD1 (6 bases). V was cut by 3 bases and J by 9 bases, with 15 bases left in between. The CDR3 loop spans 15 amino acids. Germline V CDR1 and CDR2: SGHVS, FNYEAQ. The CDR3 spells CASSLQNGQTSPLHF. The CDR3 nucleotides are TGTGCCAGCAGCTTGCAGAACGGACAGACTTCACCCCTCCACTTT.

This rearrangement joins TRBV7-2 to TRBJ1-6, with D perhaps matching TRBD1 (5 bases). This CDR3 spans 14 amino acids. The V end was cut by 1 base, the J end by 9 bases, with 10 bases between. CDR1 is SGHTA and CDR2 is FQGNSA in the germline V gene. CDR3 bases: TGTGCCAGCAGCTTAGTCCAGGGAGGTTCACCCCTCCACTTT. As protein: CASSLVQGGSPLHF. Complete variable domain (other parts from reference TRBV7-2 and TRBJ1-6): GAGVSQSPSNKVTEKGKDVELRCDPISGHTALYWYRQSLGQGLEFLIYFQGNSAPDKSGLPSDRFSAERTGGSVSTLTIQRTQQEDSAVYLCASSLVQGGSPLHFGNGTRLTVT.

The chain carries TRBV20-1 and TRBJ1-1; D is possibly TRBD1 (6 bases). This CDR3 region has 13 residues. V lost 5 bases to trimming and J lost 2 bases, with 12 bases between them. The germline V gene encodes CDR1 DFQATT and CDR2 SNEGSKA (reference sequence). Here the CDR3 reads CSAPTGSNTEAFF. In nucleotides, the CDR3 is TGCAGTGCTCCTACAGGGTCCAACACTGAAGCTTTCTTT.

The V call is TRBV19, the J call TRBJ2-7, with a tentative D call TRBD2 (5 bases). This CDR3 has 14 residues. V was cut by 1 base and J by 4 bases, with 11 bases left in between. Germline values: CDR1 LNHDA, CDR2 SQIVND (reference sequence). DNA of the CDR3: TGTGCCAGTAGTATAGGGTTTACGGGGTACGAGCAGTACTTC. It yields the protein CASSIGFTGYEQYF.

The chain employs TRBV4-3 and TRBJ1-1; TRBD1 matches 11 bases. The germline CDR1 and CDR2 sequences are LGHNA and YSLEER. This CDR3 contains 14 residues. V lost 7 bases, J lost 4 bases, and 5 bases stayed unmatched. This CDR3 reads CASTRDRGSTEAFF. CDR3 in DNA: TGCGCCAGCACCAGGGACAGGGGGAGCACTGAAGCTTTCTTT.

The chain employs TRBV7-2 and TRBJ2-5; the D gene is possibly TRBD1 (6 bases). The germline V gene encodes CDR1 SGHTA and CDR2 FQGNSA. The CDR3 extends over 15 amino acids. The V end was cut by 1 base, the J end by 6 bases, with 15 bases between. CDR3 coding DNA: TGTGCCAGCAGCTTAGGGCAGGGGCATCAAAAGACCCAGTACTTC. Its translation: CASSLGQGHQKTQYF.

The chain employs TRBV11-1 and TRBJ2-1, with D unclear. Germline CDR1 is SGHAT and CDR2 is FQDESV (reference sequence). The CDR3 extends over 13 amino acids. The ends were cut back, 7 bases at V and 10 bases at J, with 17 bases in the middle. This chain's CDR3 is CASNSLSGWEQFF. The CDR3 DNA is TGTGCCAGCAACAGCTTGTCAGGATGGGAGCAGTTCTTC.

Remarks on this clonotype: One end of the junction does not line up with germline, which may come from a read error. This chain connects TRBV14 to TRBJ1-2; no clear D. From germline, CDR1 is SGHDN and CDR2 FVKESK. The CDR3 consists of 13 residues. The CDR3 reads CASSQAQSYSYTF. Written as DNA, the CDR3 is TGTGCCAGCAGCCAAGCGCAGAGCTATAGCTACACCTTC.

This clonotype was counted only a few times. This CDR3 is CASSSTLLGTYEQYF. For the CDR3, the DNA is TGTGCCAGCAGTTCTACTTTATTGGGTACCTACGAGCAGTACTTC. The chain couples TRBV28 to TRBJ2-7, with D unresolved. This CDR3 comprises 15 residues. CDR1 is MDHEN and CDR2 is SYDVKM in the germline V gene. The ends were cut back, 4 bases at V and 2 bases at J, with 15 bases in the middle.

The sample holds a few counts of this clonotype. The rearrangement uses TRBV6-1 and TRBJ2-1; TRBD2 aligns across 9 bases. The CDR3 sequence is 15 residues long. The V segment lost 6 bases and the J segment 3 bases; nucleotides outside the gene matches: 6. Per germline, CDR1 MNHNS and CDR2 SASEGT. The CDR3 protein is CASRPGLAHYNEQFF. CDR3 sequence (DNA): TGTGCCAGCAGACCCGGACTAGCGCACTACAATGAGCAGTTCTTC.

This clonotype has only a few counts. The genes are TRBV4-3 and TRBJ2-1; D is possibly TRBD2 (7 bases). Trimming cost V 0 bases and J 2 bases, with 14 bases left between them. Germline CDR1 LGHNA, CDR2 YSLEER. The CDR3 contains 17 residues. DNA of the CDR3: TGCGCCAGCAGCCAAGATCTAAGGGGGGGGACCTACAATGAGCAGTTCTTC. It encodes CASSQDLRGGTYNEQFF.

This clonotype has only a few counts. The chain employs TRBV5-1 and TRBJ1-1, with a possible D match to TRBD1 (5 bases). Trimming took off 0 bases at V and 9 bases at J, with 12 bases between the two ends. The CDR3 totals 13 residues. From germline, CDR1 is SGHRS and CDR2 YFSETQ. The CDR3 sequence: CASSLAGTDKAFF. The CDR3 DNA reads TGCGCCAGCAGCTTGGCCGGGACGGATAAAGCTTTCTTT.

The chain links TRBV9 to TRBJ2-2; D may be TRBD2 (6 bases). CDR3 size: 17 residues. Germline CDR1 reads SGDLS; CDR2 reads YYNGEE. Deletions cut 10 bases from V and 4 bases from J, with 26 bases between. The CDR3 loop reads CACTRGTGGTFTGELFF. The DNA of the CDR3 is TGTGCCTGCACCCGAGGGACTGGCGGGACTTTCACCGGGGAGCTGTTTTTT.

This clonotype was found a few times. The genes are TRBV3-1 and TRBJ1-2, with TRBD1 as a possible D gene (6 bases). The CDR3 is 15 amino acids. V lost 4 bases and J lost 4, with 16 bases in between. Germline CDR1 reads LGHDT; CDR2 reads YNNKEL (reference sequence). CDR3: CASSPRDRFTYGYTF. In nucleotides, the CDR3 is TGTGCCAGCAGCCCCAGAGACAGGTTCACCTATGGCTACACCTTC. The full variable domain, rest sourced from reference TRBV3-1 and TRBJ1-2, is DTAVSQTPKYLVTQMGNDKSIKCEQNLGHDTMYWYKQDSKKFLKIMFSYNNKELIINETVPNRFSPKSPDKAHLNLHINSLELGDSAVYFCASSPRDRFTYGYTFGSGTRLTVV.

V gene TRBV6-5 combines with J gene TRBJ1-1; D perhaps matches TRBD1 (5 bases). The germline V gene has CDR1 MNHEY and CDR2 SVGAGI. Trimming removed 4 bases from V and 1 base from J, with 22 bases in between. CDR3 length: 18 amino acids. This CDR3 reads CASSFTGLRGLRNTEAFF. The CDR3 DNA is TGTGCCAGCAGTTTTACAGGTTTACGGGGACTCAGGAACACTGAAGCTTTCTTT.

This chain connects TRBV28 to TRBJ2-1; no clear D gene. The CDR3 loop spans 15 amino acids. The V gene lost 8 bases and the J gene lost 0 bases, with 14 bases spanning the gap. Germline V CDR1 and CDR2: MDHEN, SYDVKM. CDR3 in amino acids: CASSGHKVSYNEQFF. The CDR3 DNA follows: TGTGCCAGCTCGGGCCATAAGGTCTCCTACAATGAGCAGTTCTTC.

A few counts support this clonotype. The genes are TRBV29-1 and TRBJ2-1, with a tentative D call TRBD1 (6 bases). V shed 4 bases and J shed 2 bases, with 9 bases lying between them. Germline-derived CDR1 and CDR2 are SQVTM and ANQGSEA. The CDR3 runs to 13 residues. CDR3 coding DNA: TGCAGCGTTGCACAGGGACCCTACAATGAGCAGTTCTTC. This codes for CSVAQGPYNEQFF.

The chain combines TRBV12-3 or TRBV12-4 with TRBJ2-2, with D perhaps matching TRBD1 (5 bases). The CDR3 runs 14 residues. V lost 6 bases, J lost 3 bases, and 11 bases lay in between. This chain's CDR3 is CASSQGVDTGELFF. In nucleotides, the CDR3 is TGTGCCAGCAGCCAAGGGGTGGACACCGGGGAGCTGTTTTTT.

The CDR3, as DNA: TGTGCCAGCAGCAAAGACATAGCGAATGAGCAGTTCTTC. Translation: CASSKDIANEQFF. This chain joins TRBV21-1 and TRBJ2-1; TRBD2 is the table's D call, not checked against the DNA. TRBV21-1 is assigned pseudogene status. This CDR3 contains 13 residues.

This clonotype turned up a few times. The chain links TRBV6-1 to TRBJ2-3, with 9 nucleotides matching TRBD2. J lost 2 bases, V lost 3 bases, and 3 bases had no gene match. Germline assignment: CDR1 MNHNS and CDR2 SASEGT. The CDR3 spans 15 residues. Here the CDR3 reads CASSDGTSLTDTQYF. The CDR3 DNA reads TGTGCCAGCAGTGATGGGACTAGCCTCACAGATACGCAGTATTTT.

This clonotype was recorded a few times. The CDR3 DNA is TGTGCCAGCAGTTTCAAAGGGATCGATGAAAAACTGTTTTTT. It codes for CASSFKGIDEKLFF. The chain joins TRBV12-3 or TRBV12-4 to TRBJ1-4, with D uncertain. This CDR3 is 14 amino acids long. Deletions cut 3 bases from V and 6 bases from J, with 11 bases between.

This chain uses TRBV7-2 with TRBJ1-5; TRBD1 might be the D (6 bases). This CDR3 region has 14 residues. Germline V gives CDR1 SGHTA, CDR2 FQGNSA. The germline V and J ends were trimmed by 4 bases and 9 bases, with 16 bases remaining between them. CDR3 coding DNA: TGTGCCAGCAGCTACAGGGACGGTAGTGCGCCCCAGCATTTT. Its translation is CASSYRDGSAPQHF.

This clonotype was seen only a few times. This chain joins TRBV7-9 and TRBJ2-6; D possibly corresponds to TRBD2 (6 bases). Trimming pared 6 bases from V and 1 base from J, leaving 10 bases between. The germline V gene has CDR1 SEHNR and CDR2 FQNEAQ (reference sequence). CDR3 length equals 15 residues. CDR3: CASRVAGSGANVLTF. The CDR3 bases are TGTGCCAGCAGGGTCGCGGGGTCTGGGGCCAACGTCCTGACTTTC. The complete variable domain, with remaining parts taken from reference TRBV7-9 and TRBJ2-6, reads DTGVSQNPRHKITKRGQNVTFRCDPISEHNRLYWYRQTLGQGPEFLTYFQNEAQLEKSRLLSDRFSAERPKGSFSTLEIQRTEQGDSAMYLCASRVAGSGANVLTFGAGSRLTVL.